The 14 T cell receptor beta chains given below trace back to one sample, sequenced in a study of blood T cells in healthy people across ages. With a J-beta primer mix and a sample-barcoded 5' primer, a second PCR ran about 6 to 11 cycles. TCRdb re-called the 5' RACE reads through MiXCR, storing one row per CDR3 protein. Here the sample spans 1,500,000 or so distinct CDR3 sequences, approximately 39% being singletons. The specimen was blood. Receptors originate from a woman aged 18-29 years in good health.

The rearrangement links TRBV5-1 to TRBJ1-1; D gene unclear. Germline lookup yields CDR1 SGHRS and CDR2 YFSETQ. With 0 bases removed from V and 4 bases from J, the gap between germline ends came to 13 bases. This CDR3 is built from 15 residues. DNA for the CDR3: TGCGCCAGCAGCTTGGGAGAGGGCTGGACCACTGAAGCTTTCTTT. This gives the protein CASSLGEGWTTEAFF.

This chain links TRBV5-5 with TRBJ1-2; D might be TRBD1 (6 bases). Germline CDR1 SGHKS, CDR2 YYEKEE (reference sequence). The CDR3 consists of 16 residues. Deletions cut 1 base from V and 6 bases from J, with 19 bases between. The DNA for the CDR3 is TGTGCCAGCAGCTTGCGGGGGGCGCAGATTCTAGATGGCTACACCTTC. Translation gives CASSLRGAQILDGYTF.

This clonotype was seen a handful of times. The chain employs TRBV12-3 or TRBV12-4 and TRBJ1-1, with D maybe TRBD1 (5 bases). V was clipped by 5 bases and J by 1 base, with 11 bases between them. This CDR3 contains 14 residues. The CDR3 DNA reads TGTGCCAGCAGTAACCACGACAGGAACACTGAAGCTTTCTTT. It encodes CASSNHDRNTEAFF.

The CDR3 DNA reads TGTGCCAGCAGTTTCGCCGGATACCAGGGCGATGAGCAGTTCTTC. It yields the protein CASSFAGYQGDEQFF. This rearrangement joins TRBV12-3 or TRBV12-4 to TRBJ2-1, with D possibly TRBD1 on 5 matching bases. The CDR3 length is 15 residues. With 3 bases removed from V and 8 bases from J, the gap between germline ends came to 17 bases.

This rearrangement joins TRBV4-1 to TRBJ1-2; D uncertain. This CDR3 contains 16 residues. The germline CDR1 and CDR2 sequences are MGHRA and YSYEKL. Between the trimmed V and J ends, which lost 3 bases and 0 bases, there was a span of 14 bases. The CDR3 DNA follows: TGCGCCAGCAGCCAGGTCTGGACCGGGGCTAACTATGGCTACACCTTC. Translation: CASSQVWTGANYGYTF.

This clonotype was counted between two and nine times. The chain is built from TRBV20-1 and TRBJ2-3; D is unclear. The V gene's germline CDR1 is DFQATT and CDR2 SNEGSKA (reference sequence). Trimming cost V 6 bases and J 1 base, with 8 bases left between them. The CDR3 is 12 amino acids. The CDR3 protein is CSATDGTDTQYF. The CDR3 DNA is TGCAGTGCCACAGACGGCACAGATACGCAGTATTTT.

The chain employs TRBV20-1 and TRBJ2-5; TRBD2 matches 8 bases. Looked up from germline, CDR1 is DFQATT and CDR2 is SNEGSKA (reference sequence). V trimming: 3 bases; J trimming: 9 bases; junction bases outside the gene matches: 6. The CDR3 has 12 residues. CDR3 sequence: CSASGRVEAQYF. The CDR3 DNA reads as TGCAGTGCTAGCGGGAGGGTGGAGGCCCAGTACTTC.

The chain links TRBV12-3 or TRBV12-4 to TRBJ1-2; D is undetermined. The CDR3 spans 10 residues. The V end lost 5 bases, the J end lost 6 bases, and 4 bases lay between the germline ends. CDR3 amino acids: CASSRHGYTF. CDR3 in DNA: TGTGCCAGCAGTCGACATGGCTACACCTTC.

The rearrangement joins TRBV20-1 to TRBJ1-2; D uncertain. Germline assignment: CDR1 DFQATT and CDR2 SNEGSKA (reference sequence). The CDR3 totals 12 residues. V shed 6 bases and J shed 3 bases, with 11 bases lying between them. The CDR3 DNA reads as TGCAGTGCACGGACCGAAGACTATGGCTACACCTTC. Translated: CSARTEDYGYTF.

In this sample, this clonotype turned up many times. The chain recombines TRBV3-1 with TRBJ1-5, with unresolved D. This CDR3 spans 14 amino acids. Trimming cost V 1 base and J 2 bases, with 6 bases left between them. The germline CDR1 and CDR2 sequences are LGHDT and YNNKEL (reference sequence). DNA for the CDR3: TGTGCCAGCAGCCAAGCGGCAGGCAATCAGCCCCAGCATTTT. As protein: CASSQAAGNQPQHF.

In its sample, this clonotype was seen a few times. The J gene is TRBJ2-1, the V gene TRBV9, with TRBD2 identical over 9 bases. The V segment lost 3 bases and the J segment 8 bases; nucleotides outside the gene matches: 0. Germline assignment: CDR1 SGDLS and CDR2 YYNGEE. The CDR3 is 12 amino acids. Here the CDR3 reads CASSGTSDEQFF. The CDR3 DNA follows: TGTGCCAGCAGCGGGACTAGCGATGAGCAGTTCTTC.

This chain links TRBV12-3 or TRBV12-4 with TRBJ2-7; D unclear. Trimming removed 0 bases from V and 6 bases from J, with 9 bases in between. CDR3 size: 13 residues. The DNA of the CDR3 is TGTGCCAGCAGTTTAGCGATGATGGCCGAGCAGTACTTC. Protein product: CASSLAMMAEQYF.

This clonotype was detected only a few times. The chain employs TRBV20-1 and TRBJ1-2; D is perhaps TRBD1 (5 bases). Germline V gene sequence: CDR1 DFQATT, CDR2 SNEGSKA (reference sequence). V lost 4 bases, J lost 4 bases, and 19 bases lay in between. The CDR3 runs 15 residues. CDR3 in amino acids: CSAIGALQRGYGYTF. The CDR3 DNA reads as TGCAGTGCTATAGGGGCCCTCCAACGAGGCTATGGCTACACCTTC.

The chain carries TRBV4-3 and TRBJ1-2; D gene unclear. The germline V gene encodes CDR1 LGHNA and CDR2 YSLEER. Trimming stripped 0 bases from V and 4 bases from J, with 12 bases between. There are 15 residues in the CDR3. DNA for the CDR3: TGCGCCAGCAGCCAAGAAGCGCAGCTATTCTATGGCTACACCTTC. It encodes CASSQEAQLFYGYTF.